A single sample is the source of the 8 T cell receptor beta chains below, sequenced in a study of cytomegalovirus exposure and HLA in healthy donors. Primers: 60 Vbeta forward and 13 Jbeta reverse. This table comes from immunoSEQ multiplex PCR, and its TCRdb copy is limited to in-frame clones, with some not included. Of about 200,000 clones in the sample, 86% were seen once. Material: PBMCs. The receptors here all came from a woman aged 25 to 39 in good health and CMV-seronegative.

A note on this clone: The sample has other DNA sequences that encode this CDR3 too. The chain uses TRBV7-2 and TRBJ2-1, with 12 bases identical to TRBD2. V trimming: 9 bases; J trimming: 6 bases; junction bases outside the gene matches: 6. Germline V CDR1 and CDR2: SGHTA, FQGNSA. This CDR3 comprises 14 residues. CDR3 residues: CARRTSGNGNEQFF. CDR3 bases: TGTGCCAGGAGGACTAGCGGGAATGGCAATGAGCAGTTCTTC.

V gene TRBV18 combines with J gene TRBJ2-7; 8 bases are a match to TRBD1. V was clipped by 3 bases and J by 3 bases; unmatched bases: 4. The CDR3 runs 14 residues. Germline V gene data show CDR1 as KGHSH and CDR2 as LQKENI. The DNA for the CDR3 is TGTGCCAGCTCACCCTCGGGACAGGTCTACGAGCAGTACTTC. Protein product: CASSPSGQVYEQYF.

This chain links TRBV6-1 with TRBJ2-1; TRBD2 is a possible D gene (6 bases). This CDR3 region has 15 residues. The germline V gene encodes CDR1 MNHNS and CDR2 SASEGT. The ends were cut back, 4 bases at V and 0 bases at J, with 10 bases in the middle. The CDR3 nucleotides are TGTGCCAGCAGTGGCGGGACCAGCTCCTACAATGAGCAGTTCTTC. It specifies CASSGGTSSYNEQFF.

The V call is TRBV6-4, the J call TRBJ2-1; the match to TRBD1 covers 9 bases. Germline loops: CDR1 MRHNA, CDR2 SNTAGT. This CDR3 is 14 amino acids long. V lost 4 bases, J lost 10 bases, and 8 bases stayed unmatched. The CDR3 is CASSGDRASGEQFF. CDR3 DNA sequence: TGTGCCAGCAGTGGGGACAGGGCCTCTGGCGAGCAGTTCTTC.

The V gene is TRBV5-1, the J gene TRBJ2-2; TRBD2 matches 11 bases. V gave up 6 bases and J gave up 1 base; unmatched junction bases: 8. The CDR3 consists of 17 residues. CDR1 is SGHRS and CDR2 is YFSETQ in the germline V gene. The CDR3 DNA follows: TGCGCCAGCACTTCGACTAGCGGGGCAAGGAACACCGGGGAGCTGTTTTTT. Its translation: CASTSTSGARNTGELFF.

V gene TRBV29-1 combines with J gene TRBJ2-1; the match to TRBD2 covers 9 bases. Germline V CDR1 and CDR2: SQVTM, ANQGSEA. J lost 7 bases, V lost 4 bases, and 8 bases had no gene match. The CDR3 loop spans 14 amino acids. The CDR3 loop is CSVAPAGGGNEQFF. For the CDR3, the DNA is TGCAGCGTTGCACCAGCGGGAGGTGGGAATGAGCAGTTCTTC.

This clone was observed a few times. The CDR3 reads CSVEQGSYNEQFF. The CDR3 DNA is TGCAGCGTTGAACAGGGTAGCTACAATGAGCAGTTCTTC. This sequence joins TRBV29-1 and TRBJ2-1; D possibly corresponds to TRBD1 (5 bases). Per the germline V gene, CDR1 is SQVTM and CDR2 is ANQGSEA. Trimming removed 2 bases at V and 3 bases at J, with 8 bases between. The CDR3 is 13 residues long.

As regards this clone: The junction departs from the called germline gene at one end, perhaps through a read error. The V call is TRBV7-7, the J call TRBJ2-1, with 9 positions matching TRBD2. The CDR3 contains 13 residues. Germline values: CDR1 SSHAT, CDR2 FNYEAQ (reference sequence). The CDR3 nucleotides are TGTGCTAGCAGCTTTAGCGGGAGCAATGAGCAGTTCTTC. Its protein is CASSFSGSNEQFF.